This paragraph covers one T cell receptor beta chain sequence. Other DNA sequences in the same sample also yield this CDR3. The record originates from a study of blood T cell repertoires in COVID-19. About the study: Spain, Italy and the United States supplied samples that represented acute and convalescent COVID-19. From T cells, B-cell-depleted T cells, or PBMCs came the material, which was cDNA or gDNA.

Repertoires were generated with immunoSEQ multiplex PCR, while TCRdb's copy carries only in-frame clones and drops some. The profile covers approximately 300,000 clones, with under 95% appearing a single time and around 18% taken by the ten largest. The participants were between about 18 and 90 years old and came from some 23 US areas. What the recovered Cohort 3 donors had was two negative PCRs, clearance, or symptom resolution. The V end was cut by 3 bases, the J end by 0 bases, with 5 bases between. There are 14 residues in the CDR3. Germline V gene lookup returns CDR1 KGHSH and CDR2 LQKENI. Sample: PBMCs or T cells enriched from blood (not recorded which). The chain employs TRBV18 and TRBJ1-4; the D gene is possibly TRBD1 (5 bases). The TCR was taken from a woman between 25 and 40 years old who had recovered from COVID-19. The CDR3 bases are TGTGCCAGCTCACCGACAGCAACTAATGAAAAACTGTTTTTT. Translation gives CASSPTATNEKLFF.